The subject of this entry is one TCR beta chain. The antigen is unknown. The data belong to a study of T cell responses to AZD1222 COVID-19 vaccine. Overall study context: Doses given second, at about 4 or about 12 weeks, were pooled. Broader study findings: Only a handful of individuals given AZD1222 were seropositive at baseline. The span of vaccine-associated CD4 TCRs extended across spike, with dominance at 160-218 and 743-854. Repertoire samples came only from after the peak T cell response.

The data were produced by immunoSEQ multiplex PCR, yet TCRdb's version contains in-frame clones alone and is incomplete. The sample records about 110,000 clones, about nine tenths being singletons. V lost 2 bases to trimming and J lost 0 bases, with 11 bases between them. The CDR3 is made up of 15 amino acids. In germline, CDR1 is MDHEN, CDR2 SYDVKM. The receptor was isolated from an adult in good health. The rearrangement joins TRBV28 to TRBJ2-7, with D unresolved. This sample comprised peripheral blood, obtained on day 0 of AZD1222 vaccination. CDR3 sequence: CASSLGSLLSYEQYF. In DNA form, the CDR3 reads TGTGCCAGCAGTTTAGGCAGCCTTCTCTCCTACGAGCAGTACTTC.